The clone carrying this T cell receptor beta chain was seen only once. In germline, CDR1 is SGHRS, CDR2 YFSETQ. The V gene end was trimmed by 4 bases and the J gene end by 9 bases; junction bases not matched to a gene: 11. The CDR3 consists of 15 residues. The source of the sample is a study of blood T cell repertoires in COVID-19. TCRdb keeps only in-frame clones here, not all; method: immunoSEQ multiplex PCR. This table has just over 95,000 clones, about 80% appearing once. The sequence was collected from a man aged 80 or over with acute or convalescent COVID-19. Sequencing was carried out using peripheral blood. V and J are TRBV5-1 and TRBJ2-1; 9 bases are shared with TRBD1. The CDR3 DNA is TGCGCCAGCAGCCTAGTCCCGGGACAGGGAGTTGAGCAGTTCTTC. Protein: CASSLVPGQGVEQFF.